One and the same sample provided the 13 T cell receptor beta chains below, sequenced in a study of cytomegalovirus exposure and HLA in healthy donors. The PCR made use of 60 Vbeta and 13 Jbeta primers. Only in-frame clones appear in the TCRdb table, and some are missing; sequencing was by immunoSEQ multiplex PCR. The sample contains about 110,000 clones, about 70% of which appear only once. Sequencing was done on a sample of PBMCs. All receptors come from a female donor in good health and CMV-seronegative.

The table lists this clone with a count of one. The chain is built from TRBV2 and TRBJ1-5, with TRBD1 matching over 7 bases. This CDR3 has 13 amino acids. Trimming removed 9 bases from V and 3 bases from J; junction bases left unmatched: 5. Germline V gene data show CDR1 as SNHLY and CDR2 as FYNNEI. The CDR3 sequence is CASGTVNNQPQHF. The CDR3 DNA sequence: TGTGCCAGTGGGACAGTGAACAATCAGCCCCAGCATTTT.

V usage is TRBV6-1 and J usage is TRBJ1-2, with D tentatively TRBD1 (6 bases). V was pared by 1 base and J by 12 bases, with 18 bases between. This CDR3 region has 14 residues. CDR1 MNHNS and CDR2 SASEGT come from the germline V gene. The chain's CDR3 is CASSEGPDSPYDTF. The CDR3 bases are TGTGCCAGCAGTGAAGGTCCGGACAGCCCCTACGACACCTTC.

This chain connects TRBV30 to TRBJ1-4; 8 bases map to TRBD1. With V trimmed by 8 bases and J by 5 bases, 7 bases remained unmatched. The germline V gene has CDR1 GTSNPN and CDR2 SVGIG (reference sequence). This CDR3 has 13 amino acids. CDR3 bases: TGTGCCGGGACGGGGACAGGCAATGAAAAACTGTTTTTT. It codes for CAGTGTGNEKLFF.

This chain connects TRBV29-1 to TRBJ2-5, with D perhaps TRBD2 (6 bases). Deletions cut 4 bases from V and 5 bases from J, with 11 bases between. Looked up from germline, CDR1 is SQVTM and CDR2 is ANQGSEA. The CDR3 loop spans 12 amino acids. The CDR3 bases are TGCAGCGTTGCTGCGGGGTCGGAGACCCAGTACTTC. Translated, it gives CSVAAGSETQYF.

The rearrangement links TRBV7-6 to TRBJ2-1; 9 positions agree with TRBD1. Germline V lookup: CDR1 SGHVS, CDR2 FNYEAQ. The CDR3 is 14 amino acids. Trimming cost V 2 bases and J 10 bases; bases outside gene matches: 6. In nucleotides, the CDR3 is TGTGCCAGCAGCTTATCGGACAGGGGACGGGAGCAGTTCTTC. Protein: CASSLSDRGREQFF.

This clone was seen a few times. This chain joins TRBV5-1 and TRBJ2-7, with 8 bases lining up with TRBD2. CDR1 and CDR2 (germline): SGHRS, YFSETQ. CDR3 size: 14 residues. J was trimmed by 7 bases and V by 0 bases; bases with no gene match: 6. CDR3 protein: CASSLEEGLGEQYF. The CDR3 coding sequence is TGCGCCAGCAGCTTGGAAGAGGGACTAGGGGAGCAGTACTTC.

V and J are TRBV6-5 and TRBJ1-4, with D perhaps matching TRBD1 (5 bases). The germline V gene has CDR1 MNHEY and CDR2 SVGAGI. This CDR3 has 13 residues. V was shortened by 6 bases and J by 7 bases, with 12 bases between the two germline ends. The CDR3 here is CASSLRRGEKLFF. The DNA of the CDR3 is TGTGCCAGCAGCCTCCGGAGGGGTGAAAAACTGTTTTTT.

CDR3: CASSLQRIYGYTF. The CDR3 region has the DNA TGTGCCAGCAGCTTACAGCGAATCTATGGCTACACCTTC. J is TRBJ1-2 and V is TRBV7-3; D is ambiguous. Deletions cut 2 bases from V and 4 bases from J, with 8 bases between. The germline gives CDR1 SGHTA, CDR2 FQGTGA. The CDR3 length is 13 residues.

V gene TRBV7-2 combines with J gene TRBJ1-5; 7 positions match TRBD1. V trimming: 0 bases; J trimming: 4 bases; junction bases outside the gene matches: 6. The CDR3 runs 16 residues. The germline gives CDR1 SGHTA, CDR2 FQGNSA. CDR3 protein: CASSLATGRRNQPQHF. The CDR3, as DNA: TGTGCCAGCAGCTTAGCGACAGGGCGACGGAATCAGCCCCAGCATTTT.

This clone was observed a handful of times. This chain connects TRBV6-1 to TRBJ2-1; 10 bases agree with TRBD1. This CDR3 has 16 residues. V shed 4 bases and J 4 bases; nucleotides not matched to a gene: 7. Germline V gene data show CDR1 as MNHNS and CDR2 as SASEGT. CDR3: CASSADRGRVYNEQFF. The DNA of the CDR3 is TGTGCCAGCAGTGCCGACAGGGGGCGAGTTTACAATGAGCAGTTCTTC.

The V call is TRBV5-4, the J call TRBJ2-5, with 9 bases aligning to TRBD1. There are 14 residues in the CDR3. Unmatched junction bases numbered 6, after V lost 5 bases and J lost 4 bases. Germline V gene lookup returns CDR1 SGHNT and CDR2 YYREEE (reference sequence). The CDR3 loop reads CASRTDRGGETQYF. Written as DNA, the CDR3 is TGTGCCAGCAGAACAGACAGGGGGGGAGAGACCCAGTACTTC. The full variable domain, with the rest looked up from reference TRBV5-4 and TRBJ2-5, is ETGVTQSPTHLIKTRGQQVTLRCSSQSGHNTVSWYQQALGQGPQFIFQYYREEENGRGNFPPRFSGLQFPNYSSELNVNALELDDSALYLCASRTDRGGETQYFGPGTRLLVL.

The chain carries TRBV7-8 and TRBJ2-7; 7 bases are a match to TRBD2. CDR3 length: 15 amino acids. Germline-derived CDR1 and CDR2 are SGHVS and FQNEAQ. V lost 4 bases and J lost 2; bases outside the gene matches: 8. The CDR3 is CASSSTGLETYEQYF. CDR3 coding DNA: TGTGCCAGCAGCTCAACCGGACTAGAAACCTACGAGCAGTACTTC.

This clone was detected only a few times. This chain uses TRBV4-3 with TRBJ1-4; a weak D match, TRBD1 (5 bases). Trimming left V 0 bases short and J 6 bases short, with 14 bases between. Germline CDR1 LGHNA, CDR2 YSLEER. The CDR3 has 16 residues. The DNA of the CDR3 is TGCGCCAGCAGCCAAGATTATCAGGGCATTGATGAAAAACTGTTTTTT. Its protein is CASSQDYQGIDEKLFF.